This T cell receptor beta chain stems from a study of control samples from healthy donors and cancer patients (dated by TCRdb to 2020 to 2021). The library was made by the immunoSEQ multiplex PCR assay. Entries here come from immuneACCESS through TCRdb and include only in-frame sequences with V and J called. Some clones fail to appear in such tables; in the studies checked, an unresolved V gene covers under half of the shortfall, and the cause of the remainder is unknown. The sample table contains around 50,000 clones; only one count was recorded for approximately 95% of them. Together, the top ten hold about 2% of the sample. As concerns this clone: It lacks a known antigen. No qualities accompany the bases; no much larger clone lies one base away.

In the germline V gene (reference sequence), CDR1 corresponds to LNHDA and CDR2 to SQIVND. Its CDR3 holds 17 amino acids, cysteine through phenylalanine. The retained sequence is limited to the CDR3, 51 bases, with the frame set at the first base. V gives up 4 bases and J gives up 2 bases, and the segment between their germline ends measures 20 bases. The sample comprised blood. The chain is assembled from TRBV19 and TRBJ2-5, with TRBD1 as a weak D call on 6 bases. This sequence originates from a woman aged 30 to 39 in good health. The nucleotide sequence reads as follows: TGTGCCAGTAGTACTGAAACCCACAGGGATCTACAAGAGACCCAGTACTTC. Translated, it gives CASSTETHRDLQETQYF.